The T cell receptor (beta chain) described here comes from a study of blood T cell repertoires in COVID-19. CDR1 is MGHDK, CDR2 SYGVNS, per germline. V shed 6 bases, J shed 8 bases, and the junction held 4 bases outside the gene matches. The length of the CDR3 is 12 residues. Repertoires were generated with immunoSEQ multiplex PCR, while TCRdb's copy carries only in-frame clones and drops some. The sample includes 200,000 to 250,000 clones, less than 90% of them seen just once. This chain connects TRBV25-1 to TRBJ1-2, with 9 bases that match TRBD1. The receptor comes from a man younger than 40 with active or convalescent COVID-19. Material: peripheral blood. The CDR3 loop reads CASRRTGEGYTF. The CDR3 DNA reads TGTGCCAGCAGACGGACAGGGGAAGGCTACACCTTC.